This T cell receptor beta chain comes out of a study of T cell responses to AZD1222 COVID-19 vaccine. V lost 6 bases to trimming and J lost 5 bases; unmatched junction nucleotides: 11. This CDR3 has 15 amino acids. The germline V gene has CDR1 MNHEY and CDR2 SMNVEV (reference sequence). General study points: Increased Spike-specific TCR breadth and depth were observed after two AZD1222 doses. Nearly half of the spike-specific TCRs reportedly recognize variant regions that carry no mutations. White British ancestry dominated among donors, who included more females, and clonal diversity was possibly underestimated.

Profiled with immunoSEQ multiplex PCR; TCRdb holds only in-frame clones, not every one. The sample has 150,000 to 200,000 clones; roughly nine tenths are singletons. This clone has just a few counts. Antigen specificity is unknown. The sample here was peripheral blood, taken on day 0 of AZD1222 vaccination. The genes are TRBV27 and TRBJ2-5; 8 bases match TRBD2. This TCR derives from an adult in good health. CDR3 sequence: CASSLGAGEMETQYF. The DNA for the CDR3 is TGTGCCAGCAGCCTTGGAGCGGGAGAGATGGAGACCCAGTACTTC.